A single sample is the source of the 25 T cell receptor beta chains below, sequenced in a study of OX40 agonist ivuxolimab in advanced cancers. Measured with immunoSEQ multiplex PCR; TCRdb has only the in-frame clones, and not every one. The table lists about 19,000 clones, around 90% of them singletons, with less than 60% in the top ten. The sequencing here drew on CD4+ or CD8+ T cells sorted from blood, taken in a trial of the OX40 agonist ivuxolimab. These receptor sequences come from an adult with an advanced solid tumor such as melanoma, head and neck, liver or kidney cancer.

This chain joins TRBV5-5 and TRBJ1-5; D is unresolved. This CDR3 has 13 residues. Germline V gene sequence: CDR1 SGHKS, CDR2 YYEKEE (reference sequence). Deletions cut 2 bases from V and 7 bases from J, with 10 bases between. Here the CDR3 DNA reads TGTGCCAGCAGCTTTGGGGTGGGACAGCCCCAGCATTTT. As protein: CASSFGVGQPQHF.

The chain links TRBV9 to TRBJ2-5; 10 nucleotides align to TRBD2. The CDR3 is 15 amino acids. The germline CDR1 and CDR2 sequences are SGDLS and YYNGEE. The ends lost 4 bases at V and 11 bases at J; junction bases unmatched: 14. The CDR3 loop is CASSPPLAGAGEQYF. The CDR3 region has the DNA TGTGCCAGCAGCCCACCGCTAGCGGGAGCGGGAGAGCAGTACTTC.

This clone is a singleton in its sample. The chain is built from TRBV2 and TRBJ2-5, with D tentatively TRBD2 (6 bases). In germline, CDR1 is SNHLY, CDR2 FYNNEI. V shed 8 bases and J shed 2 bases, with 15 bases lying between them. The CDR3 covers 14 residues. The CDR3 here is CASLRASVQETQYF. The CDR3 DNA is TGTGCCAGCCTCCGGGCTAGCGTACAAGAGACCCAGTACTTC.

This clone has more than one count but fewer than ten. The sample has other DNA sequences that encode this CDR3 too. The chain couples TRBV4-3 to TRBJ2-7; no reliable D call. The CDR3 consists of 13 residues. The V end lost 0 bases, the J end lost 4 bases, and 7 bases lay between the germline ends. The V gene's germline CDR1 is LGHNA and CDR2 YSLEER. The CDR3 region is CASSQDLRYEQYF. The CDR3, as DNA: TGCGCCAGCAGCCAAGATCTACGATACGAGCAGTACTTC.

V and J are TRBV19 and TRBJ2-1, with 10 nucleotides matching TRBD1. CDR1 is LNHDA, CDR2 SQIVND, per germline (reference sequence). Trimming took 7 bases from V and 8 from J; bases not matched to a gene: 8. The CDR3 sequence is 14 residues long. The CDR3 region has the DNA TGTGCCAGTACTAAGGACAGGGGGGACGATGAGCAGTTCTTC. It specifies CASTKDRGDDEQFF. The whole variable domain, filled in from reference TRBV19 and TRBJ2-1, reads DGGITQSPKYLFRKEGQNVTLSCEQNLNHDAMYWYRQDPGQGLRLIYYSQIVNDFQKGDIAEGYSVSREKKESFPLTVTSAQKNPTAFYLCASTKDRGDDEQFFGPGTRLTVL.

This sequence joins TRBV6-1 and TRBJ1-4; 7 bases are a match to TRBD1. CDR1 is MNHNS and CDR2 is SASEGT in the germline V gene. The CDR3 contains 16 residues. J was trimmed by 5 bases and V by 3 bases; bases with no gene match: 9. This chain's CDR3 is CASSETSGTVNEKLFF. CDR3 in DNA: TGTGCCAGCAGTGAGACATCCGGGACAGTCAATGAAAAACTGTTTTTT.

The rearrangement joins TRBV5-1 to TRBJ2-7; D possibly corresponds to TRBD1 (5 bases). Looked up from germline, CDR1 is SGHRS and CDR2 is YFSETQ. The CDR3 is 14 residues long. With 1 base removed from V and 6 bases from J, the gap between germline ends came to 14 bases. The CDR3 DNA is TGCGCCAGCAGCTTGTGGCAGGGCGACCGCGAGCAGTACTTC. Protein sequence: CASSLWQGDREQYF.

The J gene is TRBJ2-6, the V gene TRBV29-1; D gene ambiguous. V shed 2 bases and J shed 0 bases, with 8 bases lying between them. Germline V gives CDR1 SQVTM, CDR2 ANQGSEA. The CDR3 runs 15 residues. CDR3 sequence (DNA): TGCAGCGTTGAATCGGTGAGCTCTGGGGCCAACGTCCTGACTTTC. Its protein is CSVESVSSGANVLTF. The complete variable domain, with remaining parts taken from reference TRBV29-1 and TRBJ2-6, reads SAVISQKPSRDICQRGTSLTIQCQVDSQVTMMFWYRQQPGQSLTLIATANQGSEATYESGFVIDKFPISRPNLTFSTLTVSNMSPEDSSIYLCSVESVSSGANVLTFGAGSRLTVL.

This clone was picked up one time. The chain couples TRBV7-9 to TRBJ2-5; no clear D. In germline, CDR1 is SEHNR, CDR2 FQNEAQ (reference sequence). Trimming shortened V by 5 bases and J by 1 base, and 14 bases separated the two germline ends. The CDR3 totals 15 residues. CDR3 sequence: CASSQLPASQETQYF. The CDR3 bases are TGTGCCAGCAGCCAACTTCCGGCCTCCCAAGAGACCCAGTACTTC.

This clone was detected a few times. The genes are TRBV9 and TRBJ2-1; TRBD2 aligns across 11 bases. V lost 4 bases to trimming and J lost 0 bases; unmatched junction nucleotides: 3. Per germline, CDR1 SGDLS and CDR2 YYNGEE. There are 16 residues in the CDR3. CDR3 bases: TGTGCCAGCAGCCAGGGACTAGCGGCCTCCTACAATGAGCAGTTCTTC. Amino acids: CASSQGLAASYNEQFF.

The CDR3 is CASSPGANYEQYF. The CDR3 bases are TGTGCCAGCAGCCCCGGGGCAAACTACGAGCAGTACTTC. The J gene is TRBJ2-7, the V gene TRBV11-3; the D call may be TRBD1 or TRBD2 (5 bases each). The CDR3 length is 13 residues. V was shortened by 5 bases and J by 3 bases, with 11 bases between the two germline ends. From germline, CDR1 is SGHNT and CDR2 YENEEA.

The chain recombines TRBV7-3 with TRBJ2-2, with 9 bases fitting TRBD2. With V trimmed by 3 bases and J by 3 bases, 2 bases remained unmatched. CDR3 length equals 15 residues. In germline, CDR1 is SGHTA, CDR2 FQGTGA. In nucleotides, the CDR3 is TGTGCCAGCAGCTTTAGCGGGAGTCACACCGGGGAGCTGTTTTTT. Its protein product is CASSFSGSHTGELFF.

This chain joins TRBV21-1 and TRBJ2-7; TRBD1 is the table's D call and was not checked against the DNA. TRBV21-1 represents a pseudogene. The CDR3 is made up of 13 amino acids. CDR3 in DNA: TGTGCCAGCAGCAGAGAGGGGGCACACGAGCAGTACTTC. It encodes CASSREGAHEQYF.

The J gene is TRBJ2-1, the V gene TRBV15; TRBD2 agrees at 10 bases. Trimming cost V 6 bases and J 8 bases; bases outside gene matches: 4. CDR3 size: 13 residues. Per germline, CDR1 LNHNV and CDR2 YYDKDF (reference sequence). The CDR3 is CATRASGSYEQFF. In DNA, the CDR3 is TGTGCCACCAGAGCTAGCGGGAGCTATGAGCAGTTCTTC.

A single count supports this clone. This sequence joins TRBV6-5 and TRBJ2-7; 7 positions match TRBD1. The J segment lost 4 bases and the V segment lost 8 bases, leaving 2 bases of the junction unmatched. Germline CDR1 and CDR2: MNHEY and SVGAGI. This CDR3 region has 11 residues. In nucleotides, the CDR3 is TGTGCCAGCGGGGACAGTTACGAGCAGTACTTC. Its translation is CASGDSYEQYF.

The CDR3 DNA follows: TGCGCCAGCAGCCAGAGGCGACAGGGCTACGAGCAGTACTTC. Protein sequence: CASSQRRQGYEQYF. The chain recombines TRBV4-3 with TRBJ2-7; 7 bases fit TRBD1. Germline V gene lookup returns CDR1 LGHNA and CDR2 YSLEER. V was pared by 3 bases and J by 3 bases, with 5 bases of the junction left unmatched. The CDR3 length is 14 residues.

This chain connects TRBV10-3 to TRBJ2-7; D tentatively fits TRBD1 or TRBD2 (5 bases each). In germline, CDR1 is ENHRY, CDR2 SYGVKD. V lost 0 bases, J lost 1 base, and 10 bases lay in between. The CDR3 is made up of 15 amino acids. CDR3 DNA: TGTGCCATCAGTGAGTCGGAGGACACGTCCTACGAGCAGTACTTC. This encodes CAISESEDTSYEQYF.

This clone was recorded once. This chain connects TRBV12-5 to TRBJ2-7; TRBD1 matches at 7 bases. CDR1 and CDR2 (germline): LGHNT, FRNRAP. The trim removed 5 bases at V and 6 bases at J, leaving 7 bases unmatched. The CDR3 has 13 amino acids. CDR3 amino acids: CASGHSQGSEQYF. The CDR3 nucleotides read TGTGCTAGTGGTCACTCACAGGGGTCCGAGCAGTACTTC.

The chain combines TRBV5-1 with TRBJ2-1, with D unclear. Germline-derived CDR1 and CDR2 are SGHRS and YFSETQ. Trimming shortened V by 0 bases and J by 1 base, and 11 bases separated the two germline ends. CDR3 length: 16 residues. The CDR3: CASSLGLPGSYNEQFF. The CDR3 DNA is TGCGCCAGCAGCTTGGGTCTCCCCGGGTCCTACAATGAGCAGTTCTTC.

In this sample, this clone turned up once. V usage is TRBV5-1 and J usage is TRBJ2-7; 10 nucleotides match TRBD2. The ends lost 2 bases at V and 11 bases at J; junction bases unmatched: 7. This CDR3 contains 13 residues. CDR1 and CDR2 (germline): SGHRS, YFSETQ. The CDR3 spells CASSLAGGRDEYF. The CDR3 coding sequence is TGCGCCAGCAGCTTAGCGGGAGGGCGAGACGAGTACTTC.

The genes are TRBV7-9 and TRBJ2-7, with D tentatively TRBD1 or TRBD2 (5 bases each). The V gene lost 5 bases and the J gene lost 6 bases, with 17 bases spanning the gap. Germline CDR1 is SEHNR and CDR2 is FQNEAQ (reference sequence). This CDR3 is 14 amino acids long. Here the CDR3 reads CASSPRDPTTEQYF. The CDR3 DNA reads as TGTGCCAGCAGCCCTCGGGACCCTACGACCGAGCAGTACTTC.

The chain employs TRBV27 and TRBJ1-1, with D maybe TRBD1 (6 bases). CDR1 is MNHEY, CDR2 SMNVEV, per germline (reference sequence). V gave up 6 bases and J gave up 5 bases, with 13 bases separating them. The CDR3 length is 13 residues. CDR3 sequence: CASRGGYFTEAFF. Written as DNA, the CDR3 is TGTGCCAGCAGAGGGGGGTACTTTACTGAAGCTTTCTTT.

The rearrangement uses TRBV28 and TRBJ2-1, with 10 bases fitting TRBD2. The CDR3 contains 14 residues. V lost 7 bases to trimming and J lost 5 bases; unmatched junction nucleotides: 5. In germline, CDR1 is MDHEN, CDR2 SYDVKM. CDR3 in DNA: TGTGCCAGCAACCTAGCGGGGGCGGACAATGAGCAGTTCTTC. It encodes CASNLAGADNEQFF.

This chain uses TRBV28 with TRBJ2-4; no clear D. The germline gives CDR1 MDHEN, CDR2 SYDVKM. Trimming removed 6 bases at V and 0 bases at J, with 6 bases between. The CDR3 is made up of 13 amino acids. CDR3 in amino acids: CASRNLAKNIQYF. The CDR3 bases are TGTGCCAGCAGAAACCTAGCCAAAAACATTCAGTACTTC.

The rearrangement joins TRBV21-1 to TRBJ2-7; the table names TRBD1, a call not compared with the DNA. TRBV21-1 is a pseudogene. The length of the CDR3 is 15 residues. CDR3: CASRIQGFNPYEQYF. Here the CDR3 DNA reads TGTGCCAGCAGGATACAGGGATTTAACCCCTACGAGCAGTACTTC.